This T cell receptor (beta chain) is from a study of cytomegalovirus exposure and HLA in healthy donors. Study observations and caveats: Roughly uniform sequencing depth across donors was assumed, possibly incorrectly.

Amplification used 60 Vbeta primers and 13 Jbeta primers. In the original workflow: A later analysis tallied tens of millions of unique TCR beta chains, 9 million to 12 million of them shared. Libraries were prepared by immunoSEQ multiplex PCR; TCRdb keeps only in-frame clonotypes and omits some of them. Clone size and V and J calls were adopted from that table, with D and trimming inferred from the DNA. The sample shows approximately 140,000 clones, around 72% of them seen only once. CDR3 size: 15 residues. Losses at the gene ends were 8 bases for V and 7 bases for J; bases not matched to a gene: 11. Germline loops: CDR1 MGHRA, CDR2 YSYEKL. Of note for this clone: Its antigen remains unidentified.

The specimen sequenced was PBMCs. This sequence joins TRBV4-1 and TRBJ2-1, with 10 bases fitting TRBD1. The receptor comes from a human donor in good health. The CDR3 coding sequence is TGCGCCAGCGGCCCGGGACAGGGGCTAAAAAATGAGCAGTTCTTC. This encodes CASGPGQGLKNEQFF.